The rows below give T cell receptor beta chains drawn from one sample of a study of T cells after somatic rescue of genetic block. Some clones are missing from TCRdb's copy, which holds only in-frame ones; the method was immunoSEQ multiplex PCR. The repertoire holds 12,000 or so clones, with less than 80% as singletons. Sequenced input: peripheral blood mononuclear cells (PBMCs). These receptors all stem from a boy aged 5-17 years. Both conserved end residues are part of each CDR3. The D gene is left open where the match is weak. Only part of the rows carry a size: once, few, many, or a class if the clone is expanded.

TRBJ1-2	.	TRBD1	TRBV5-4	CASSLAWGQAYGYTF	TGTGCCAGCAGCCTCGCGTGGGGACAGGCCTATGGCTACACCTTC
TRBJ2-3	.	.	TRBV9	CASSLAVTDTQYF	TGTGCCAGCAGCCTGGCAGTCACAGATACGCAGTATTTT
TRBJ2-3	few	.	TRBV18	CASSPPGAYTQYF	TGTGCCAGCTCACCACCGGGAGCCTATACGCAGTATTTT
TRBJ2-7	few	TRBD1	TRBV27	CASSLIFSGQGDDEQYF	TGTGCCAGCAGTTTAATCTTCTCGGGACAGGGAGACGACGAGCAGTACTTC
TRBJ2-3	.	TRBD1	TRBV6-5	CASSRQGSTDTQYF	TGTGCCAGCAGTCGACAGGGATCCACAGATACGCAGTATTTT
TRBJ1-5	few	.	TRBV2	CASSEWSNQPQHF	TGTGCCAGCAGTGAGTGGAGCAATCAGCCCCAGCATTTT
TRBJ2-7	.	.	TRBV9	CASSVGTSAFYEQYF	TGTGCCAGCAGCGTGGGGACGTCTGCCTTCTACGAGCAGTACTTC
TRBJ2-5	.	.	TRBV1	CTSSQSSEQGQGQETQYF	TGCACCAGCAGCCAAAGTTCTGAGCAAGGACAGGGGCAAGAGACCCAGTACTTC
TRBJ1-1	few	TRBD1	TRBV5-6	CASSRGNRGLNTEAFF	TGTGCCAGCAGCCGCGGTAACAGGGGCCTGAACACTGAAGCTTTCTTT
TRBJ2-1	few	.	TRBV10-1	CASSDQLAAKGQFF	TGCGCCAGCAGTGACCAACTAGCCGCGAAAGGGCAGTTCTTC
TRBJ2-1	.	TRBD2	TRBV11-3	CASSLGGTSGSSYNEQFF	TGTGCCAGCAGCTTAGGGGGGACTAGCGGGAGCTCCTACAATGAGCAGTTCTTC
TRBJ2-3	.	.	TRBV4-1	CASSQEPQRGGVSTDTQYF	TGCGCCAGCAGCCAAGAGCCGCAACGGGGTGGGGTAAGCACAGATACGCAGTATTTT
TRBJ1-6	.	.	TRBV2	CASSDTGFYSPLHF	TGTGCCAGCAGTGACACAGGGTTCTATTCACCCCTCCACTTT
TRBJ2-4	.	.	TRBV11-2	CARPYLAKNIQYF	TGTGCCAGACCGTATTTAGCCAAAAACATTCAGTACTTC
TRBJ2-7	few	.	TRBV14	CASSKPGRAPSYEQYF	TGTGCCAGCAGCAAGCCCGGCAGGGCACCCTCCTACGAGCAGTACTTC
TRBJ1-1	.	.	TRBV2	CASSPPQALNTEAFF	TGTGCCAGCAGCCCACCACAGGCCCTGAACACTGAAGCTTTCTTT
TRBJ2-1	.	TRBD2	TRBV28	CASSPGTSGGSSYNEQFF	TGTGCCAGCAGTCCCGGGACTAGCGGGGGGAGCTCCTACAATGAGCAGTTCTTC
TRBJ2-7	.	TRBD1	TRBV13	CASSLGQGDQRISYEQYF	TGTGCCAGCAGCTTAGGACAGGGGGACCAGCGGATTTCCTACGAGCAGTACTTC
TRBJ1-2	.	.	TRBV6-4	CASSDVGRGYTF	TGTGCCAGCAGTGACGTCGGGCGAGGCTACACCTTC
TRBJ2-7	.	TRBD2	TRBV5-1	CASSGGLAGQYF	TGCGCCAGCAGCGGCGGACTAGCGGGGCAGTACTTC
TRBJ1-3	.	.	TRBV6-5	CASSYSRAHSGNTIYF	TGTGCCAGCAGTTACTCCCGGGCCCACTCTGGAAACACCATATATTTT
TRBJ1-1	.	.	TRBV28	CASTVSGEAFF	TGTGCCAGCACCGTCTCCGGTGAAGCTTTCTTT
TRBJ2-7	.	.	TRBV7-9	CASSDFLLSYEQYF	TGTGCCAGCAGCGACTTTCTCCTCTCCTACGAGCAGTACTTC
TRBJ1-6	.	TRBD1	TRBV10-3	CAISEGSGTGDNSPLHF	TGTGCCATCAGTGAGGGGTCAGGGACAGGGGATAATTCACCCCTCCACTTT
TRBJ1-6	.	.	TRBV19	CASREEQGSNSPLHF	TGTGCCAGTAGGGAGGAACAGGGAAGTAATTCACCCCTCCACTTT
TRBJ2-7	few	.	TRBV6-6	CASSGLGNEQYF	TGTGCCAGCAGCGGACTCGGTAACGAGCAGTACTTC
TRBJ2-7	.	TRBD2	TRBV19	CASSTGGTTYEQYF	TGTGCCAGTAGTACGGGGGGGACTACCTACGAGCAGTACTTC
TRBJ2-2	.	.	TRBV5-6	CASTNGGAGELFF	TGTGCCAGCACCAACGGCGGGGCCGGGGAGCTGTTTTTT
TRBJ2-7	.	.	TRBV5-1	CASSLAEGWAYEQYF	TGCGCCAGCAGCTTGGCGGAGGGGTGGGCCTACGAGCAGTACTTC
TRBJ2-3	few	.	TRBV27	CASRTRRRGTDTQYF	TGTGCCAGCAGAACCCGAAGGCGAGGCACAGATACGCAGTATTTT
TRBJ1-1	few	.	TRBV27	CASSSNMNTEAFF	TGTGCCAGCAGTTCTAACATGAACACTGAAGCTTTCTTT
TRBJ1-5	.	.	TRBV30	CAWSGDGSLGFNQPQHF	TGTGCCTGGAGTGGGGACGGTTCCTTGGGGTTTAATCAGCCCCAGCATTTT
TRBJ2-7	.	.	TRBV29-1	CSVLGGTISYEQYF	TGCAGCGTTCTTGGTGGGACCATCTCCTACGAGCAGTACTTC
TRBJ2-5	.	.	TRBV25-1	CASSYFSDRLKTQYF	TGTGCCAGCAGCTATTTTTCCGACAGGCTAAAGACCCAGTACTTC
TRBJ2-1	.	.	TRBV5-5	CASSLEGDYPGGNEQFF	TGTGCCAGCAGCTTGGAGGGTGATTACCCCGGGGGCAATGAGCAGTTCTTC
TRBJ2-6	.	TRBD1	TRBV5-1	CASSFHPGQALSGANVLTF	TGCGCCAGCAGCTTCCACCCGGGACAGGCCCTCTCTGGGGCCAACGTCCTGACTTTC
TRBJ2-7	.	TRBD2	TRBV6-1	CASSRLAGGYEQYF	TGTGCCAGCAGCCGACTAGCGGGGGGCTACGAGCAGTACTTC
TRBJ2-7	.	.	TRBV27	CASSPGPPEAYEQYF	TGTGCCAGCAGTCCGGGACCTCCGGAGGCCTACGAGCAGTACTTC
TRBJ2-6	.	.	TRBV13	CASSLAPLAPGVMGANVLTF	TGTGCCAGCAGCTTAGCCCCTCTAGCGCCAGGCGTTATGGGGGCCAACGTCCTGACTTTC
TRBJ2-7	.	TRBD2	TRBV25-1	CASSEGLAGDEQYF	TGTGCCAGCAGTGAGGGACTAGCGGGCGACGAGCAGTACTTC
TRBJ2-3	.	TRBD2	TRBV6-5	CASSYLTSGRSDTQYF	TGTGCCAGCAGTTACCTGACTAGCGGGAGATCGGATACGCAGTATTTT
TRBJ2-2	.	.	TRBV9	CASSVLGNTGELFF	TGTGCCAGCAGCGTACTAGGGAACACCGGGGAGCTGTTTTTT
TRBJ1-1	.	.	TRBV18	CASSPQAAMNTEAFF	TGTGCCAGCTCACCACAGGCCGCCATGAACACTGAAGCTTTCTTT
TRBJ1-2	.	.	TRBV6-4	CAISPGANYGYTF	TGTGCCATCAGCCCTGGGGCAAACTATGGCTACACCTTC
TRBJ1-1	.	TRBD1	TRBV28	CASSFQGVALNTEAFF	TGTGCCAGCAGTTTCCAGGGGGTTGCCCTAAACACTGAAGCTTTCTTT
TRBJ2-3	.	.	TRBV11-2	CASSLRGGQARGDTQYF	TGTGCCAGCAGCTTGAGGGGAGGACAGGCCCGGGGGGATACGCAGTATTTT
TRBJ1-4	.	TRBD1	TRBV11-3	CASSQDLLGTGADNEKLFF	TGTGCCAGCAGCCAAGATTTGCTCGGGACAGGGGCGGATAATGAAAAACTGTTTTTT
TRBJ2-3	.	TRBD1	TRBV5-1	CASSPQGATDTQYF	TGCGCCAGCAGCCCTCAGGGGGCCACAGATACGCAGTATTTT
TRBJ2-3	.	.	TRBV25-1	CASSKAGWTDTQYF	TGTGCCAGCAGTAAGGCAGGGTGGACAGATACGCAGTATTTT